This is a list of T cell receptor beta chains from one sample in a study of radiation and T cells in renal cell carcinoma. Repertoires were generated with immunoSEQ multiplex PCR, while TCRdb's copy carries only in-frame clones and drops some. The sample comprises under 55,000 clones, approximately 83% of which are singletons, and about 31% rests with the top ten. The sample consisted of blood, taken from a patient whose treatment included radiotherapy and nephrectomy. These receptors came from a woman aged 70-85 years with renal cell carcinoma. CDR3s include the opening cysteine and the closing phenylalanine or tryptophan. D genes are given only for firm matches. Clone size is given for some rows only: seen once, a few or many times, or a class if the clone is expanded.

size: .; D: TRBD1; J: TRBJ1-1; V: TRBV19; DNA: TGTGCCAGTAGCCGACAGGGAGCGATGAACACTGAAGCTTTCTTT; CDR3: CASSRQGAMNTEAFF
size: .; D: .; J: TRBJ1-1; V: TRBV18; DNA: TGTGCCAGCTCACCATTGGGACAGAACACTGAAGCTTTCTTT; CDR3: CASSPLGQNTEAFF
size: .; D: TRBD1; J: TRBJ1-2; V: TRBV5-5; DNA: TGTGCCAGCAGCGTAACAGGGGACCCTAACTATGGCTACACCTTC; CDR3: CASSVTGDPNYGYTF
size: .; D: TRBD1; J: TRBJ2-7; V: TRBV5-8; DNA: TGTGCCAGCAGCAGCTATCCGGGACAGAGCTACGAGCAGTACTTC; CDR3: CASSSYPGQSYEQYF
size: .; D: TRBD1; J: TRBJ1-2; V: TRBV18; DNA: TGTGCCAGCTCGACGGCAAACGGACAGGGGGCGACTGGCTACACCTTC; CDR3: CASSTANGQGATGYTF
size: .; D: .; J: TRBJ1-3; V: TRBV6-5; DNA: TGTGCCAGCAGTTACGCGGGTGGAAACACCATATATTTT; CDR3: CASSYAGGNTIYF
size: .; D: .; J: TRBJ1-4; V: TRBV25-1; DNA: TGTGCCAGCAGTCCGACCCTCACTACTCTGGGTAATGAAAAACTGTTTTTT; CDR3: CASSPTLTTLGNEKLFF
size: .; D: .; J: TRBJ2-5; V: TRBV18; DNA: TGTGCCAGCCTAAGGGGCTCACAAGAGACCCAGTACTTC; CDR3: CASLRGSQETQYF
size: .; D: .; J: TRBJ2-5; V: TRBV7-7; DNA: TGTGCCAGCAGCTTAGGGGGGTCCGGGGCTTCCCAAGAGACCCAGTACTTC; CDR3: CASSLGGSGASQETQYF
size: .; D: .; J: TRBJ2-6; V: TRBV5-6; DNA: TGTGCCAGCAGCTTACTTCGACAGGCTGGGGCCAACGTCCTGACTTTC; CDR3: CASSLLRQAGANVLTF
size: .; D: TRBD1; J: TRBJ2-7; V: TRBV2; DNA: TGTGCCAGCGTCCGGGGGACAGGGATAAACGAGCAGTACTTC; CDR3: CASVRGTGINEQYF
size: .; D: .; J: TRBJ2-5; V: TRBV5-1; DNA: TGCGCCAGCAGCTTGGGGTCAGGGGTAGAGACCCAGTACTTC; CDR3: CASSLGSGVETQYF
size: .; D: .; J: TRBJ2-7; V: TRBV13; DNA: TGTGCCAGCAGCACCTACAGGTCCTACGAGCAGTACTTC; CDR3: CASSTYRSYEQYF
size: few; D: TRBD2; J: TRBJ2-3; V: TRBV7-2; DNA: TGTGCCAGCAGCCGAATTATACTAGCGGGAGGGCCTGATACGCAGTATTTT; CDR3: CASSRIILAGGPDTQYF
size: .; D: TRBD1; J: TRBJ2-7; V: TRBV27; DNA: TGTGCCAGCAGACCCTCAGGGGGATACGAGCAGTACTTC; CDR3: CASRPSGGYEQYF